This T cell receptor beta chain was profiled in a study of Graves' ophthalmopathy and Graves' hyperthyroidism. Trimming took 1 base from V and 2 from J, leaving 18 bases between them. Germline V gene sequence: CDR1 DFQATT, CDR2 SNEGSKA (reference sequence). The length of the CDR3 is 16 residues. Amplification from RNA transcripts yielded the TCR beta CDR3 regions. Amplification began with first-round RT-PCR using HTBI primers, then second-round multiplex PCR was performed. One entry per CDR3 protein, called by TCRdb with MiXCR from the multiplex PCR reads. This repertoire shows about 1.1 million distinct CDR3 sequences, less than 45% found once; its top ten account for 11%. Patients with other autoimmune diseases, uncontrolled infections, pregnancy or lactation were excluded. Study findings and constraints: Ophthalmopathy was separated from stable hyperthyroidism by a 13-signature model with 87.88% sensitivity and approximately 81% specificity. For predicting ophthalmopathy progression, the model had around 64% sensitivity and nearly 75% specificity.

This clonotype was seen many times. The antigen is not known. The sample was peripheral blood or thyroid tissue (not recorded which). This sequence was found in an adult man with Graves' hyperthyroidism. The rearrangement joins TRBV20-1 to TRBJ2-7; D remains ambiguous. The CDR3 nucleotides are TGCAGTGCTAGAGCTCTCGGGCAGGCGGAACCCTACGAGCAGTACTTC. Residues: CSARALGQAEPYEQYF.